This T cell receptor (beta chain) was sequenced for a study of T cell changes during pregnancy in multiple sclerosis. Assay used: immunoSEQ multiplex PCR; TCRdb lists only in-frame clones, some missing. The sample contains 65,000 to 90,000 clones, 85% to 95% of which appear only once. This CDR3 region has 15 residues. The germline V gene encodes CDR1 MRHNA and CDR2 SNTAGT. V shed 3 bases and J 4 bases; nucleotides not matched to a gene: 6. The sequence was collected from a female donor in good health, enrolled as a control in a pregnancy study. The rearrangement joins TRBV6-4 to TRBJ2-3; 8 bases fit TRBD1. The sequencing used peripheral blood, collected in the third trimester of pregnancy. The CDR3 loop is CASSEGAGGADTQYF. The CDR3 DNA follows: TGTGCCAGCAGTGAAGGGGCAGGGGGCGCAGATACGCAGTATTTT.